This T cell receptor (beta chain) emerged from a study of cytomegalovirus exposure and HLA in healthy donors. Overall study results and limits: Three chains tied to CMV proved CMV antigen-specific in vitro. Most subjects had HLA-A and HLA-B alleles reportedly predicted accurately by TCR beta sequences. As a later analysis revealed, the rate of TCR association differed by HLA locus, with DRB1 most and HLA-C fewest.

Concerning this clone: Antigen specificity is unknown.

This CDR3 is 14 amino acids long. The germline V gene has CDR1 SGHAT and CDR2 FQNNGV. Germline trimming cut 5 bases from V and 2 bases from J; bases unmatched to any gene: 5. PCR primers comprised 60 Vbeta and 13 Jbeta primers. Using immunoSEQ multiplex PCR, the repertoire was profiled, and TCRdb retains in-frame clones only, with some absent. This sample has 150,000 to 200,000 clones, with approximately 78% found just once. The rearrangement joins TRBV11-2 to TRBJ1-1, with 7 bases fitting TRBD1. What was sequenced was PBMCs. The sequence derives from a woman in her thirties in good health and CMV-seropositive. This CDR3 is CASSTDRANTEAFF. CDR3 nucleotides: TGTGCCAGCAGCACCGACAGGGCCAACACTGAAGCTTTCTTT.